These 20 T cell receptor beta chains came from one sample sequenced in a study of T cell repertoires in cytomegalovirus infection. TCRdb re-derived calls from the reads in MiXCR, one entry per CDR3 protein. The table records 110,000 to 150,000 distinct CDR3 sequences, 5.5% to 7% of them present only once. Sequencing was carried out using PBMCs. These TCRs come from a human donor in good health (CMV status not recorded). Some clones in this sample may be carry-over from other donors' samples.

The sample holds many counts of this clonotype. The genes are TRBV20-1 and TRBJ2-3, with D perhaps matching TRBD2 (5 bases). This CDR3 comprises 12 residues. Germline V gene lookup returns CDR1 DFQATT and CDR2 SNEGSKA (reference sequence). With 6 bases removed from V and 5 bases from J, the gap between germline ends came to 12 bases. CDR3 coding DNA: TGCAGTGCAAAAGTCGGGATAGATACGCAGTATTTT. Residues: CSAKVGIDTQYF.

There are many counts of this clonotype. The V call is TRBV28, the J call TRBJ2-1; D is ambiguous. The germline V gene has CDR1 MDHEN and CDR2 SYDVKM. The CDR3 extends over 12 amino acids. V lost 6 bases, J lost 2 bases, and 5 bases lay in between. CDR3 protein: CASRLAYNEQFF. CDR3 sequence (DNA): TGTGCCAGCAGGTTGGCCTACAATGAGCAGTTCTTC. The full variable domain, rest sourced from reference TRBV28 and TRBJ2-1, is DVKVTQSSRYLVKRTGEKVFLECVQDMDHENMFWYRQDPGLGLRLIYFSYDVKMKEKGDIPEGYSVSREKKERFSLILESASTNQTSMYLCASRLAYNEQFFGPGTRLTVL.

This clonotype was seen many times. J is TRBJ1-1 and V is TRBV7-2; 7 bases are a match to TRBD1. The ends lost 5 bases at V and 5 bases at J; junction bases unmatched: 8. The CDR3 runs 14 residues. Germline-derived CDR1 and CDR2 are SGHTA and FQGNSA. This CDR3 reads CASSRDRRTTEAFF. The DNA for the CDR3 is TGTGCCAGCAGCCGGGACAGACGAACTACTGAAGCTTTCTTT.

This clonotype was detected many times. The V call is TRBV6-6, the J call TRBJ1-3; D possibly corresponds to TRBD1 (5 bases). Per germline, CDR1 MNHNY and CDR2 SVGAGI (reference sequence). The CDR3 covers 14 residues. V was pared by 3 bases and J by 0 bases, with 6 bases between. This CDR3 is CASSYDSSGNTIYF. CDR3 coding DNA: TGTGCCAGCAGTTATGACAGCTCTGGAAACACCATATATTTT.

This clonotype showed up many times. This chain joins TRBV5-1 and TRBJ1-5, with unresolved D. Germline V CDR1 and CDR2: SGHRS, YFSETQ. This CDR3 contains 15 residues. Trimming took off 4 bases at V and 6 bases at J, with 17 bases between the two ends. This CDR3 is CASSAAGDLGQPQHF. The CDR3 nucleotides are TGCGCCAGCAGCGCGGCTGGGGATTTAGGTCAGCCCCAGCATTTT. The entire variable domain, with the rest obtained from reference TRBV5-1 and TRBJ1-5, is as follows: KAGVTQTPRYLIKTRGQQVTLSCSPISGHRSVSWYQQTPGQGLQFLFEYFSETQRNKGNFPGRFSGRQFSNSRSEMNVSTLELGDSALYLCASSAAGDLGQPQHFGDGTRLSIL.

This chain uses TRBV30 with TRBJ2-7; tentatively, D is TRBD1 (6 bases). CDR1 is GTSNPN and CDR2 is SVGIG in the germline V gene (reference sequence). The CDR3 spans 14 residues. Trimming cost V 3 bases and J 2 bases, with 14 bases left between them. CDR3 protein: CAWRPRGGAYEQYF. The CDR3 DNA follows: TGTGCCTGGAGGCCCCGAGGGGGAGCCTACGAGCAGTACTTC.

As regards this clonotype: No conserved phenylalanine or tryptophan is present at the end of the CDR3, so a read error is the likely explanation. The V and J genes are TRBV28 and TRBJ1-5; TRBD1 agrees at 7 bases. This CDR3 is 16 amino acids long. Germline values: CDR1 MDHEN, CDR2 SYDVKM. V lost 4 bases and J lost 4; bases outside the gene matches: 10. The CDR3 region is CASSSSGGQANQPQHL. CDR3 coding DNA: TGTGCCAGCAGTTCTTCCGGCGGACAGGCAAATCAGCCCCAGCATTTG.

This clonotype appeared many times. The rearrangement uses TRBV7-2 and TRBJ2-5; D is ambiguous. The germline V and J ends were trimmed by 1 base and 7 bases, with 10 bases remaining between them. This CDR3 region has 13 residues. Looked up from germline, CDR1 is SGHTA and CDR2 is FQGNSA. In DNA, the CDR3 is TGTGCCAGCAGCTTAGATCTTAAGTCGACCCAGTACTTC. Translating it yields CASSLDLKSTQYF. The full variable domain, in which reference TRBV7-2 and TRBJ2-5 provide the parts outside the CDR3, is GAGVSQSPSNKVTEKGKDVELRCDPISGHTALYWYRQSLGQGLEFLIYFQGNSAPDKSGLPSDRFSAERTGGSVSTLTIQRTQQEDSAVYLCASSLDLKSTQYFGPGTRLLVL.

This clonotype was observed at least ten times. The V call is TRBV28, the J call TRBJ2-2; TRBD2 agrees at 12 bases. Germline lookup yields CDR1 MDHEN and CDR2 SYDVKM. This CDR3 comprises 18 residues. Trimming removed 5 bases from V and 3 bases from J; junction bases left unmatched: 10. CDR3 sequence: CASSRPSGLAGYTGELFF. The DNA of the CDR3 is TGTGCCAGCAGTAGACCCTCGGGACTAGCGGGTTACACCGGGGAGCTGTTTTTT.

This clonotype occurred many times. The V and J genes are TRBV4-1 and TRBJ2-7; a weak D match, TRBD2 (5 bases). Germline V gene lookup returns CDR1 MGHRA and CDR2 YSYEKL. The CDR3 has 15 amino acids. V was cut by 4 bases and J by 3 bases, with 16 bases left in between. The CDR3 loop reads CASSPPGSASYEQYF. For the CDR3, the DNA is TGCGCCAGCAGCCCGCCGGGAAGCGCAAGCTACGAGCAGTACTTC.

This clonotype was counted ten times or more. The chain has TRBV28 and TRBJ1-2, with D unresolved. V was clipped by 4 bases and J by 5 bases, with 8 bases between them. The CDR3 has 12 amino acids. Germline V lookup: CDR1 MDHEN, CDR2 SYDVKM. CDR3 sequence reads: CASSYTEYGYTF. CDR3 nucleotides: TGTGCCAGCAGTTATACCGAGTATGGCTACACCTTC.

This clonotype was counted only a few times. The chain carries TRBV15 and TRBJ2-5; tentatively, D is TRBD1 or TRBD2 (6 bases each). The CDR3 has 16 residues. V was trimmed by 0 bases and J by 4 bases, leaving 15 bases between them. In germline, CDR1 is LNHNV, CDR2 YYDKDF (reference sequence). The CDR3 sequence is CATSRDTGMEGETQYF. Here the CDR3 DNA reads TGTGCCACCAGCAGAGATACAGGGATGGAGGGAGAGACCCAGTACTTC.

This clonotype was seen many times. CDR3 amino acids: CASSHETSSYEQYF. The DNA for the CDR3 is TGTGCCAGCAGCCATGAGACTAGCTCCTACGAGCAGTACTTC. V gene TRBV3-1 combines with J gene TRBJ2-7; a weak D match, TRBD2 (6 bases). The CDR3 extends over 14 amino acids. V was trimmed by 3 bases and J by 0 bases, leaving 9 bases between them. Germline CDR1 and CDR2: LGHDT and YNNKEL (reference sequence).

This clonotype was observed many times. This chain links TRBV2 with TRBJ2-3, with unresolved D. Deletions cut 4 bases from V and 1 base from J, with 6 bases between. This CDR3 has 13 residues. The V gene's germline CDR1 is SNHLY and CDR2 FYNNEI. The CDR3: CASSVRGTDTQYF. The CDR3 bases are TGTGCCAGCAGTGTAAGGGGCACAGATACGCAGTATTTT.

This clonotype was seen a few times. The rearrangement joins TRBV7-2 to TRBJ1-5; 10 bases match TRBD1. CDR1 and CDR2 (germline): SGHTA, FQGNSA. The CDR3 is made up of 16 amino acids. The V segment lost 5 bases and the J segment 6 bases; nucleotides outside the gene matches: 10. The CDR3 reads CASSEHGTGVGQPQHF. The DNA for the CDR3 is TGTGCCAGCAGCGAACACGGGACAGGGGTGGGTCAGCCCCAGCATTTT.

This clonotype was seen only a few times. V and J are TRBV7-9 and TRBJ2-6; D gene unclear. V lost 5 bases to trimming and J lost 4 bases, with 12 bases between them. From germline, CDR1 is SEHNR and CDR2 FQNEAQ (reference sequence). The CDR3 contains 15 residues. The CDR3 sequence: CASSPSGLGANVLTF. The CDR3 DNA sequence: TGTGCCAGCAGCCCCTCCGGCCTCGGGGCCAACGTCCTGACTTTC.

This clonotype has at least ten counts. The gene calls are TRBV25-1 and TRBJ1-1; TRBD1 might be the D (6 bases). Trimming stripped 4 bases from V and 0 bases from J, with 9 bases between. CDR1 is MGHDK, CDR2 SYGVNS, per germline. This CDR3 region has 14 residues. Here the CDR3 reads CASSAGDMNTEAFF. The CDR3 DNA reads TGTGCCAGCAGTGCAGGGGACATGAACACTGAAGCTTTCTTT.

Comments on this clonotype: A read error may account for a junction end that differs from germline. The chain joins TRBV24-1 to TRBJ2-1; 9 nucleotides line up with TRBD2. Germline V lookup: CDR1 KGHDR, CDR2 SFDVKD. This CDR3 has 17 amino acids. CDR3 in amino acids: CAASDAGAGGPFYEQFF. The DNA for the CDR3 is TGTGCCGCCAGTGACGCGGGAGCGGGGGGCCCATTTTATGAGCAGTTCTTC.

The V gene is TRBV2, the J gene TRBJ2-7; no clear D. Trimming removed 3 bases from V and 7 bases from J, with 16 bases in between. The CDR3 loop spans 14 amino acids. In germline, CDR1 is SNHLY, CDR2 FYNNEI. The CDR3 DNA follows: TGTGCCAGCAGTGACCTAGGTAGGGTTGGGGAGCAGTACTTC. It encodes CASSDLGRVGEQYF. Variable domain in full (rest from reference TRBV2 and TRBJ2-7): EPEVTQTPSHQVTQMGQEVILRCVPISNHLYFYWYRQILGQKVEFLVSFYNNEISEKSEIFDDQFSVERPDGSNFTLKIRSTKLEDSAMYFCASSDLGRVGEQYFGPGTRLTVT.

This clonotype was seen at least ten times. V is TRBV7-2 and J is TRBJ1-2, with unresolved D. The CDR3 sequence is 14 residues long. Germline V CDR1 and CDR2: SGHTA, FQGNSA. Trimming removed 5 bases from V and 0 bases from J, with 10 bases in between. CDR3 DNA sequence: TGTGCCAGCAGCCAGACATGGGCTAACTATGGCTACACCTTC. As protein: CASSQTWANYGYTF. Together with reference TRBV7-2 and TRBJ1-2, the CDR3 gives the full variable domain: GAGVSQSPSNKVTEKGKDVELRCDPISGHTALYWYRQSLGQGLEFLIYFQGNSAPDKSGLPSDRFSAERTGGSVSTLTIQRTQQEDSAVYLCASSQTWANYGYTFGSGTRLTVV.